One and the same sample provided the 2 T cell receptor beta chains below, sequenced in a study of T-cell memory formation after mild COVID-19 (dated by TCRdb to about 2021). Library creation used 5' RACE. Sequenced on an Illumina NovaSeq 6000. Starting from the raw public reads, TCRdb applied fastp trimming at Q25, assembled clones with MiXCR and retained in-frame beta chains. One record per CDR3 amino acid sequence lists the most common genes and DNA. Here the sample has 350,000 to 400,000 distinct CDR3 sequences; around 21% occur a single time. The ten largest clonotypes hold approximately 13% of the sample. The sequenced sample consisted of PBMCs or a T cell subset sorted from them (not recorded which). Receptors originate from an adult woman who had mild COVID-19 (a few samples of this study predate the infection). The sample titles of this study are shuffled in the database, so cell type and time point are left out; the donor was told from shared clones.

This clonotype was picked up a small number of times. This chain links TRBV4-2 with TRBJ2-3; D possibly corresponds to TRBD2 (5 bases). The CDR3 is made up of 15 amino acids. CDR1 is LGHNA and CDR2 is YNFKEQ in the germline V gene. Trimming cost V 5 bases and J 3 bases, with 15 bases left between them. This CDR3 reads CASSNRPGGTDTQYF. In DNA form, the CDR3 reads TGTGCCAGCAGCAACCGCCCCGGAGGTACAGATACGCAGTATTTT.

The chain employs TRBV6-5 and TRBJ2-3; the D is unclear. Trimming removed 4 bases from V and 4 bases from J, with 3 bases in between. The germline V gene encodes CDR1 MNHEY and CDR2 SVGAGI. The CDR3 covers 11 residues. The CDR3 is CASSWADTQYF. The CDR3 DNA is TGTGCCAGCAGTTGGGCAGATACGCAGTATTTT.